These 25 T cell receptor beta chains originate from one sample sequenced in a study of blood T cell repertoires in COVID-19. Only in-frame clones appear in the TCRdb table, and some are missing; sequencing was by immunoSEQ multiplex PCR. The sample yields 200,000 to 250,000 clones, less than 85% seen once. The sample was peripheral blood. All receptors come from a woman aged 70-85 years with acute or convalescent COVID-19.

The chain combines TRBV7-2 with TRBJ2-1; D remains unclear. Trimming cost V 5 bases and J 7 bases, with 9 bases left between them. The CDR3 has 12 residues. In germline, CDR1 is SGHTA, CDR2 FQGNSA. CDR3 loop: CASSPLRNEQFF. CDR3 DNA sequence: TGTGCCAGCAGCCCCCTTCGGAATGAGCAGTTCTTC.

CDR3 protein: CASSMVWTREAAFF. As DNA, the CDR3 is TGTGCCAGTAGTATGGTTTGGACCAGGGAAGCAGCTTTCTTT. V is TRBV19 and J is TRBJ1-1; a possible D gene is TRBD1 (5 bases). The CDR3 length is 14 residues. Trimming cost V 3 bases and J 10 bases, with 18 bases left between them. Germline CDR1 is LNHDA and CDR2 is SQIVND (reference sequence).

The rearrangement links TRBV24-1 to TRBJ2-1; TRBD1 aligns across 10 bases. V trimming: 4 bases; J trimming: 8 bases; junction bases outside the gene matches: 10. This CDR3 is 16 amino acids long. The germline CDR1 and CDR2 sequences are KGHDR and SFDVKD. The CDR3 reads CATSDQPGQGLDEQFF. Written as DNA, the CDR3 is TGTGCCACCAGTGACCAACCGGGACAGGGGTTGGATGAGCAGTTCTTC.

This clone was observed once. The V gene is TRBV19, the J gene TRBJ1-2; the D gene is possibly TRBD1 (6 bases). This CDR3 is built from 13 residues. Germline lookup yields CDR1 LNHDA and CDR2 SQIVND (reference sequence). V was shortened by 6 bases and J by 7 bases, with 15 bases between the two germline ends. The CDR3 sequence is CASSGRGGGGYTF. CDR3 bases: TGTGCCAGTAGCGGCAGGGGCGGAGGTGGCTACACCTTC. Supplemented by reference TRBV19 and TRBJ1-2, the full variable domain reads DGGITQSPKYLFRKEGQNVTLSCEQNLNHDAMYWYRQDPGQGLRLIYYSQIVNDFQKGDIAEGYSVSREKKESFPLTVTSAQKNPTAFYLCASSGRGGGGYTFGSGTRLTVV.

As regards this clone: This specimen includes other DNA sequences encoding the same CDR3. This sequence joins TRBV6-6 and TRBJ2-3; 10 bases map to TRBD2. CDR1 and CDR2 (germline): MNHNY, SVGAGI (reference sequence). This CDR3 has 16 residues. Losses at the gene ends were 9 bases for V and 0 bases for J; bases not matched to a gene: 9. The CDR3, as DNA: TGTGCCAGTAGTAAAACTAGCGGGGCTAGCACAGATACGCAGTATTTT. Translation: CASSKTSGASTDTQYF.

This chain connects TRBV11-2 to TRBJ2-7, with a possible D match to TRBD1 (8 bases). Germline V CDR1 and CDR2: SGHAT, FQNNGV. V was cut by 5 bases and J by 2 bases, with 16 bases left in between. This CDR3 contains 15 residues. CDR3 DNA: TGTGCCAGCAGCGTAAGCGGGACAGGAACCTACGAGCAGTACTTC. It yields the protein CASSVSGTGTYEQYF.

CDR3 sequence: CASSLDLQGGNNEQFF. The CDR3 nucleotides are TGTGCCAGCAGCTTAGATCTACAGGGGGGTAACAATGAGCAGTTCTTC. The chain carries TRBV11-2 and TRBJ2-1; TRBD1 matches at 8 bases. From germline, CDR1 is SGHAT and CDR2 FQNNGV. V shed 0 bases, J shed 5 bases, and the junction held 6 bases outside the gene matches. The CDR3 covers 16 residues.

The gene calls are TRBV5-1 and TRBJ2-3; D unresolved. Germline V gives CDR1 SGHRS, CDR2 YFSETQ. The CDR3 loop spans 14 amino acids. Trimming took 1 base from V and 5 from J, leaving 11 bases between them. The CDR3, as DNA: TGCGCCAGCAGCTTGCAGCGTCGCGAAGATACGCAGTATTTT. Its translation: CASSLQRREDTQYF.

V is TRBV5-1 and J is TRBJ2-3; D might be TRBD1 (5 bases). The germline V gene encodes CDR1 SGHRS and CDR2 YFSETQ. Trimming shortened V by 1 base and J by 0 bases, and 6 bases separated the two germline ends. The CDR3 has 14 residues. CDR3 sequence: CASSLQGSTDTQYF. The CDR3 region has the DNA TGCGCCAGCAGCTTGCAGGGAAGCACAGATACGCAGTATTTT.

This clone was picked up one time. V and J are TRBV5-1 and TRBJ2-1, with 8 bases fitting TRBD2. The junction had 1 base not matched to a gene; V was cut back by 5 bases and J by 0 bases. The CDR3 is made up of 14 amino acids. Germline CDR1 and CDR2: SGHRS and YFSETQ. The CDR3 region is CASSSGNSYNEQFF. CDR3 in DNA: TGCGCCAGCAGTAGCGGGAACTCCTACAATGAGCAGTTCTTC.

The J gene is TRBJ2-7, the V gene TRBV5-1; 11 bases agree with TRBD2. V was pared by 1 base and J by 7 bases, with 4 bases of the junction left unmatched. The CDR3 totals 14 residues. Germline CDR1 and CDR2: SGHRS and YFSETQ. This CDR3 is CASSLLLAGGEQYF. CDR3 nucleotides: TGCGCCAGCAGCTTGCTCCTAGCGGGAGGTGAGCAGTACTTC.

This sequence joins TRBV28 and TRBJ1-6; D perhaps matches TRBD1 (6 bases). V was pared by 5 bases and J by 14 bases, with 25 bases between. This CDR3 spans 16 amino acids. The germline CDR1 and CDR2 sequences are MDHEN and SYDVKM. CDR3 sequence reads: CASSPSHRTDSTSLHF. In DNA form, the CDR3 reads TGTGCCAGCAGTCCATCCCACCGGACAGATTCAACATCCCTCCACTTT.

The gene calls are TRBV18 and TRBJ2-5; possibly TRBD1 for D (6 bases). This CDR3 has 16 residues. V was shortened by 2 bases and J by 2 bases, with 15 bases between the two germline ends. Germline loops: CDR1 KGHSH, CDR2 LQKENI. The CDR3 here is CASSPFFTGTQETQYF. CDR3 nucleotides: TGTGCCAGCTCACCATTCTTCACCGGGACACAAGAGACCCAGTACTTC. The full variable domain, in which reference TRBV18 and TRBJ2-5 provide the parts outside the CDR3, is NAGVMQNPRHLVRRRGQEARLRCSPMKGHSHVYWYRQLPEEGLKFMVYLQKENIIDESGMPKERFSAEFPKEGPSILRIQQVVRGDSAAYFCASSPFFTGTQETQYFGPGTRLLVL.

This chain uses TRBV2 with TRBJ1-2; 8 bases are a match to TRBD1. This CDR3 has 12 amino acids. Trimming cost V 5 bases and J 5 bases; bases outside gene matches: 1. Germline assignment: CDR1 SNHLY and CDR2 FYNNEI. CDR3 loop: CASSRTGYGYTF. CDR3 in DNA: TGTGCCAGCAGTCGGACAGGGTATGGCTACACCTTC.

This chain links TRBV11-2 with TRBJ1-1, with 7 bases lining up with TRBD1. In germline, CDR1 is SGHAT, CDR2 FQNNGV. After removal of 3 bases from V and 7 bases from J, the junction contained 5 bases not matched to a gene. This CDR3 has 13 residues. The CDR3 DNA is TGTGCCAGCAGCTTCAGGGGGGCCGGTGAAGCTTTCTTT. Translated: CASSFRGAGEAFF.

CDR3: CAIREIGPLGSYNEQFF. In DNA form, the CDR3 reads TGTGCCATCCGGGAAATCGGCCCTCTCGGCTCCTACAATGAGCAGTTCTTC. V gene TRBV10-3 combines with J gene TRBJ2-1; D is perhaps TRBD2 (5 bases). V was pared by 8 bases and J by 0 bases, with 20 bases between. CDR1 and CDR2 from the germline V gene are ENHRY and SYGVKD. The CDR3 is made up of 17 amino acids.

This clone has more than one count but fewer than ten. The chain carries TRBV11-2 and TRBJ2-2; D possibly corresponds to TRBD2 (6 bases). From germline, CDR1 is SGHAT and CDR2 FQNNGV. The CDR3 runs to 16 residues. V shed 7 bases and J shed 5 bases, with 20 bases lying between them. In DNA, the CDR3 is TGTGCCAGCACCTTGGTGGGCGGGATGGGGACCGGGGAGCTGTTTTTT. The encoded protein is CASTLVGGMGTGELFF. The whole variable domain, remainder taken from reference TRBV11-2 and TRBJ2-2, is EAGVAQSPRYKIIEKRQSVAFWCNPISGHATLYWYQQILGQGPKLLIQFQNNGVVDDSQLPKDRFSAERLKGVDSTLKIQPAKLEDSAVYLCASTLVGGMGTGELFFGEGSRLTVL.

V and J are TRBV7-2 and TRBJ1-2; TRBD1 matches 8 bases. This CDR3 region has 14 residues. Per the germline V gene, CDR1 is SGHTA and CDR2 is FQGNSA. The V and J ends lost 3 bases and 7 bases, in that order; junction bases with no gene match: 7. The CDR3 nucleotides read TGTGCCAGCAGCTTTCCCGGACAGGGAGGTGGCTACACCTTC. Translating gives CASSFPGQGGGYTF.

Points on this clone: This CDR3 is also generated by other DNA sequences in the sample. The J gene is TRBJ1-6, the V gene TRBV30; D is undetermined. Trimming removed 0 bases from V and 5 bases from J, with 8 bases in between. The CDR3 loop spans 14 amino acids. In germline, CDR1 is GTSNPN, CDR2 SVGIG (reference sequence). The CDR3: CAWSVTVDNSPLHF. CDR3 coding DNA: TGTGCCTGGAGTGTAACGGTGGATAATTCACCCCTCCACTTT.

This chain uses TRBV9 with TRBJ2-3; 7 bases agree with TRBD2. Per germline, CDR1 SGDLS and CDR2 YYNGEE. The CDR3 is 16 amino acids. Trimming removed 0 bases from V and 4 bases from J; junction bases left unmatched: 8. CDR3 amino acids: CASSVVGGRGSDTQYF. The CDR3 DNA follows: TGTGCCAGCAGCGTAGTGGGCGGGAGAGGGTCAGATACGCAGTATTTT. Looking up the rest from reference TRBV9 and TRBJ2-3 gives the full variable domain: DSGVTQTPKHLITATGQRVTLRCSPRSGDLSVYWYQQSLDQGLQFLIQYYNGEERAKGNILERFSAQQFPDLHSELNLSSLELGDSALYFCASSVVGGRGSDTQYFGPGTRLTVL.

The chain joins TRBV18 to TRBJ1-5; a weak D match, TRBD1 (5 bases). CDR1 KGHSH and CDR2 LQKENI come from the germline V gene. CDR3 length: 14 amino acids. With 5 bases removed from V and 3 bases from J, the gap between germline ends came to 11 bases. The CDR3 spells CASSAGGNNQPQHF. In DNA form, the CDR3 reads TGTGCCAGCTCAGCCGGGGGGAACAATCAGCCCCAGCATTTT.

The gene calls are TRBV5-5 and TRBJ2-2; 11 bases match TRBD1. The length of the CDR3 is 18 residues. Germline CDR1 reads SGHKS; CDR2 reads YYEKEE (reference sequence). The V gene end was trimmed by 3 bases and the J gene end by 3 bases; junction bases not matched to a gene: 10. CDR3 sequence reads: CASSYAGTGGYDTGELFF. CDR3 coding DNA: TGTGCCAGCAGCTACGCCGGGACAGGGGGATATGACACCGGGGAGCTGTTTTTT.

This clone was detected only a few times. The CDR3 here is CASSLDHQGGRQPQHF. CDR3 bases: TGTGCCAGCAGCTTAGATCATCAGGGAGGTCGTCAGCCCCAGCATTTT. The chain combines TRBV11-2 with TRBJ1-5, with a possible D match to TRBD1 (5 bases). Germline V gene lookup returns CDR1 SGHAT and CDR2 FQNNGV. This CDR3 is 16 amino acids long. With 0 bases removed from V and 6 bases from J, the gap between germline ends came to 15 bases.

V usage is TRBV3-1 (or the pseudogene TRBV3-2) and J usage is TRBJ2-1; tentatively, D is TRBD2 (6 bases). Trimming took off 2 bases at V and 8 bases at J, with 10 bases between the two ends. Germline CDR1 reads LGHDT; CDR2 reads YNNKEL (reference sequence). There are 13 residues in the CDR3. The CDR3 reads CASSQISGDEQFF. The CDR3 DNA follows: TGTGCCAGCAGCCAAATATCGGGGGATGAGCAGTTCTTC.

The chain employs TRBV4-1 and TRBJ1-3; 7 bases map to TRBD1. The V gene end was trimmed by 5 bases and the J gene end by 2 bases; junction bases not matched to a gene: 6. The CDR3 has 15 residues. Germline CDR1 is MGHRA and CDR2 is YSYEKL. CDR3 in DNA: TGCGCCAGCAGCTCGACAGGGAACACTGGAAACACCATATATTTT. This gives the protein CASSSTGNTGNTIYF.